A single sample is the source of the 17 T cell receptor beta chains below, sequenced in a study of blood T cell repertoires in COVID-19. The repertoire was sequenced with immunoSEQ multiplex PCR; TCRdb's copy has only in-frame clones and lacks some. The sample consists of 150,000 to 200,000 clones, roughly nine tenths of them appearing once. Sequencing input: peripheral blood. The receptors here all came from a man aged 55 to 70 with active or convalescent COVID-19.

This chain links TRBV18 with TRBJ2-2; D is perhaps TRBD1 (6 bases). V shed 2 bases and J shed 1 base, with 8 bases lying between them. The CDR3 totals 15 residues. Looked up from germline, CDR1 is KGHSH and CDR2 is LQKENI. CDR3 bases: TGTGCCAGCTCACCAACGGGACAGAACACCGGGGAGCTGTTTTTT. Protein: CASSPTGQNTGELFF.

This chain joins TRBV7-8 and TRBJ2-7; 7 nucleotides align to TRBD1. Germline V lookup: CDR1 SGHVS, CDR2 FQNEAQ. J gave up 3 bases and V 5 bases, and 7 bases lay outside the gene matches. This CDR3 contains 14 residues. The CDR3 DNA reads TGTGCCAGCAGCATTGGACAGGTTCGCTACGAGCAGTACTTC. Translation gives CASSIGQVRYEQYF.

V is TRBV19 and J is TRBJ1-2, with a possible D match to TRBD1 (5 bases). The germline V gene has CDR1 LNHDA and CDR2 SQIVND (reference sequence). Trimming took 5 bases from V and 5 from J, leaving 18 bases between them. The CDR3 is 15 amino acids. The DNA of the CDR3 is TGTGCCAGTAGTGAACAGGTGGGGCCTATTTATGGCTACACCTTC. This gives the protein CASSEQVGPIYGYTF.

This chain connects TRBV5-6 to TRBJ1-2, with D perhaps TRBD1 (5 bases). The CDR3 sequence is 16 residues long. Trimming left V 3 bases short and J 4 bases short, with 19 bases between. Per germline, CDR1 SGHDT and CDR2 YYEEEE. CDR3 sequence reads: CASSSLKDKSLYGYTF. DNA of the CDR3: TGTGCCAGCAGCTCCTTAAAGGACAAGTCCCTCTATGGCTACACCTTC.

V is TRBV5-5 and J is TRBJ2-1; 8 nucleotides agree with TRBD1. The ends lost 3 bases at V and 6 bases at J; junction bases unmatched: 2. Germline CDR1 and CDR2: SGHKS and YYEKEE (reference sequence). The CDR3 contains 13 residues. CDR3 loop: CASSSDRGNEQFF. CDR3 coding DNA: TGTGCCAGCAGCTCAGACAGGGGCAATGAGCAGTTCTTC.

The chain has TRBV27 and TRBJ2-3, with D possibly TRBD2 on 6 matching bases. The CDR3 is made up of 16 amino acids. V gave up 6 bases and J gave up 0 bases, with 16 bases separating them. Germline-derived CDR1 and CDR2 are MNHEY and SMNVEV (reference sequence). This chain's CDR3 is CASRPIAETSTDTQYF. The CDR3 DNA is TGTGCCAGCAGACCTATAGCGGAAACTAGCACAGATACGCAGTATTTT.

The rearrangement links TRBV7-2 to TRBJ2-2; 12 nucleotides align to TRBD2. CDR1 and CDR2 from the germline V gene are SGHTA and FQGNSA. The V gene end was trimmed by 1 base and the J gene end by 6 bases; junction bases not matched to a gene: 12. The CDR3 covers 19 residues. The CDR3 here is CASSLVVTSGSGPSGELFF. For the CDR3, the DNA is TGTGCCAGCAGCTTAGTTGTGACTAGCGGGAGCGGCCCATCCGGGGAGCTGTTTTTT.

The rearrangement uses TRBV7-9 and TRBJ1-4; 7 bases map to TRBD1. The junction had 7 bases not matched to a gene; V was cut back by 5 bases and J by 4 bases. The CDR3 sequence is 15 residues long. Germline-derived CDR1 and CDR2 are SEHNR and FQNEAQ (reference sequence). The CDR3 DNA reads TGTGCCAGCAGCCCGGCGGGACAGTTTAATGAAAAACTGTTTTTT. Translated, it gives CASSPAGQFNEKLFF.

The V and J genes are TRBV4-1 and TRBJ2-1; D remains ambiguous. V shed 0 bases and J shed 7 bases, with 13 bases lying between them. There are 15 residues in the CDR3. The germline CDR1 and CDR2 sequences are MGHRA and YSYEKL. The DNA for the CDR3 is TGCGCCAGCAGCCAAGATCCCCTAGGATGGAATGAGCAGTTCTTC. It is translated as CASSQDPLGWNEQFF.

The rearrangement joins TRBV5-1 to TRBJ2-6; D might be TRBD1 (5 bases). There are 15 residues in the CDR3. The V and J ends lost 0 bases and 2 bases respectively, with 6 bases between them. Germline V lookup: CDR1 SGHRS, CDR2 YFSETQ. The CDR3 loop reads CASSLAGTGANVLTF. The CDR3, as DNA: TGCGCCAGCAGCTTGGCAGGGACTGGGGCCAACGTCCTGACTTTC.

The chain has TRBV6-6 and TRBJ1-2; 7 bases align to TRBD1. The V gene end was trimmed by 2 bases and the J gene end by 8 bases; junction bases not matched to a gene: 5. Germline-derived CDR1 and CDR2 are MNHNY and SVGAGI (reference sequence). The CDR3 is made up of 13 amino acids. The DNA for the CDR3 is TGTGCCAGCAGTTACACCGACAGGGAAGGCTACACCTTC. This codes for CASSYTDREGYTF.

The chain links TRBV5-1 to TRBJ2-5; 8 bases align to TRBD2. Germline CDR1 reads SGHRS; CDR2 reads YFSETQ. V lost 0 bases to trimming and J lost 2 bases; unmatched junction nucleotides: 3. CDR3 size: 15 residues. CDR3 DNA: TGCGCCAGCAGCTTGGCCGGCGGGGGGCAAGAGACCCAGTACTTC. Translated: CASSLAGGGQETQYF.

The chain is built from TRBV2 and TRBJ1-6; D is uncertain. V was pared by 3 bases and J by 3 bases, with 24 bases between. This CDR3 is built from 20 residues. The germline CDR1 and CDR2 sequences are SNHLY and FYNNEI. CDR3 nucleotide sequence: TGTGCCAGCAGTGAGGCCTATGGTAGCCTTAGCCTCGGCTATAATTCACCCCTCCACTTT. This encodes CASSEAYGSLSLGYNSPLHF.

The rearrangement links TRBV6-5 to TRBJ1-3; 8 nucleotides match TRBD1. This CDR3 spans 13 amino acids. After removal of 7 bases from V and 7 bases from J, the junction contained 6 bases not matched to a gene. In germline, CDR1 is MNHEY, CDR2 SVGAGI. The CDR3 DNA sequence: TGTGCCAGCACGGCGGACAGGGCGAACACCATATATTTT. This translates into CASTADRANTIYF.

The genes are TRBV25-1 and TRBJ2-1; 7 nucleotides line up with TRBD1. This CDR3 has 15 amino acids. Germline V gene sequence: CDR1 MGHDK, CDR2 SYGVNS. The V and J ends lost 3 bases and 5 bases, in that order; junction bases with no gene match: 7. CDR3 in DNA: TGTGCCAGCAGTGACCCGACAGGGTTGGACAATGAGCAGTTCTTC. Amino acid sequence: CASSDPTGLDNEQFF.

This clone was detected only once. V usage is TRBV5-1 and J usage is TRBJ1-4, with 8 bases aligning to TRBD1. Germline V gives CDR1 SGHRS, CDR2 YFSETQ. The junction had 11 bases not matched to a gene; V was cut back by 4 bases and J by 0 bases. The CDR3 has 18 amino acids. The DNA of the CDR3 is TGCGCCAGCAGCACCGGACAGGGATCGATTGCAACTAATGAAAAACTGTTTTTT. It is translated as CASSTGQGSIATNEKLFF. Full variable domain (remainder filled in from reference TRBV5-1 and TRBJ1-4): KAGVTQTPRYLIKTRGQQVTLSCSPISGHRSVSWYQQTPGQGLQFLFEYFSETQRNKGNFPGRFSGRQFSNSRSEMNVSTLELGDSALYLCASSTGQGSIATNEKLFFGSGTQLSVL.

The gene calls are TRBV30 and TRBJ1-5; 11 nucleotides align to TRBD1. V gave up 1 base and J gave up 7 bases; unmatched junction bases: 3. This CDR3 comprises 14 residues. Germline assignment: CDR1 GTSNPN and CDR2 SVGIG (reference sequence). The CDR3 nucleotides are TGTGCCTGGAGTGCCGGGACAGGGGGACAGCCCCAGCATTTT. This codes for CAWSAGTGGQPQHF.